This TCR beta chain emerged from a study of Graves' ophthalmopathy and Graves' hyperthyroidism. At the level of the study: Stable hyperthyroidism denotes an absence of ophthalmopathy throughout 18 months of follow-up. General study results and limits: Clonotypes were expanded in thyroid at above 0.001 frequency, and most also appeared in blood. Forecasting of ophthalmopathy progression by the model achieved almost 71% sensitivity and 72.22% specificity.

The count of this clonotype is one. Its specificity is not known. The germline gives CDR1 SEHNR, CDR2 FQNEAQ (reference sequence). The CDR3 sequence is 16 residues long. Losses at the gene ends were 5 bases for V and 11 bases for J; bases not matched to a gene: 16. Amplification of TCR beta CDR3 regions used RNA transcripts. In the first round, RT-PCR was carried out with HTBI primers, and a multiplex PCR formed the second round. MiXCR, run by TCRdb on the multiplex PCR reads, gives a single entry per CDR3 protein. Found here are around 1,000,000 distinct CDR3 sequences, 35% to 40% of them singletons; the top ten hold over 8.5%.

Input material: peripheral blood or thyroid tissue (not recorded which). This receptor was taken from an adult man with Graves' hyperthyroidism. This chain uses TRBV7-9 with TRBJ1-5; 9 bases line up with TRBD1. For the CDR3, the DNA is TGTGCCAGCAGCCCGGACTCCGGGACAGGGCAAGAGACCCAGCATTTT. Encoded protein: CASSPDSGTGQETQHF. Full variable domain (remainder filled in from reference TRBV7-9 and TRBJ1-5): DTGVSQNPRHKITKRGQNVTFRCDPISEHNRLYWYRQTLGQGPEFLTYFQNEAQLEKSRLLSDRFSAERPKGSFSTLEIQRTEQGDSAMYLCASSPDSGTGQETQHFGDGTRLSIL.